What follows are 28 T cell receptor beta chains derived from one specimen sequenced in a study of shared clonotypes between healthy human individuals. Libraries were prepared by immunoSEQ multiplex PCR; TCRdb keeps only in-frame clonotypes and omits some of them. The sample includes about 1.4 million clones, around 95% seen only once; the top ten take approximately 1.1%. The sequenced sample was naive CD4+ T cells sorted from blood. The subset: CD45RA+ positively selected. These receptors all come from a man aged 25 to 40 in good health.

The gene calls are TRBV2 and TRBJ1-3; D not certain. Germline V gives CDR1 SNHLY, CDR2 FYNNEI. V was pared by 2 bases and J by 4 bases, with 3 bases between. There are 12 residues in the CDR3. CDR3 loop: CASSEFGNTIYF. In DNA form, the CDR3 reads TGTGCCAGCAGTGAATTCGGAAACACCATATATTTT. Supplemented by reference TRBV2 and TRBJ1-3, the full variable domain reads EPEVTQTPSHQVTQMGQEVILRCVPISNHLYFYWYRQILGQKVEFLVSFYNNEISEKSEIFDDQFSVERPDGSNFTLKIRSTKLEDSAMYFCASSEFGNTIYFGEGSWLTVV.

The chain couples TRBV4-2 to TRBJ2-2; 7 bases fit TRBD2. The CDR3 is 16 residues long. Trimming removed 4 bases from V and 2 bases from J; junction bases left unmatched: 7. Germline V gene data show CDR1 as LGHNA and CDR2 as YNFKEQ. The CDR3 is CASSLTLAGNTGELFF. The CDR3 DNA follows: TGTGCCAGCAGCCTGACCTTAGCGGGTAACACCGGGGAGCTGTTTTTT.

This sequence joins TRBV19 and TRBJ1-5; D is unclear. Deletions cut 5 bases from V and 4 bases from J, with 6 bases between. Per germline, CDR1 LNHDA and CDR2 SQIVND (reference sequence). This CDR3 spans 12 amino acids. The CDR3 DNA reads TGTGCCAGTAGTTACTTAAATCAGCCCCAGCATTTT. Its protein product is CASSYLNQPQHF.

This rearrangement joins TRBV14 to TRBJ2-7, with a possible D match to TRBD2 (6 bases). The CDR3 extends over 18 amino acids. From germline, CDR1 is SGHDN and CDR2 FVKESK. Deletions cut 0 bases from V and 1 base from J, with 19 bases between. CDR3 bases: TGTGCCAGCAGCCAAGATTTGATTTCCGCCAGCGGGTCCTACGAGCAGTACTTC. Translated, it gives CASSQDLISASGSYEQYF.

V is TRBV14 and J is TRBJ1-6; D not certain. Germline CDR1 is SGHDN and CDR2 is FVKESK. V dropped 4 bases and J dropped 9 bases, with 16 bases sitting between them. This CDR3 spans 15 amino acids. The CDR3 here is CASSPQTAGVSPLHF. CDR3 in DNA: TGTGCCAGCAGCCCTCAGACGGCCGGTGTTTCACCCCTCCACTTT.

The chain recombines TRBV6-5 with TRBJ1-5, with D uncertain. The V end lost 9 bases, the J end lost 6 bases, and 15 bases lay between the germline ends. The length of the CDR3 is 13 residues. CDR1 and CDR2 (germline): MNHEY, SVGAGI. This chain's CDR3 is CASQEGPVQPQHF. CDR3 nucleotides: TGTGCCAGTCAAGAGGGTCCCGTTCAGCCCCAGCATTTT.

The CDR3 loop is CASSLAGSADTQYF. CDR3 bases: TGTGCCAGCAGCTTAGCGGGAAGTGCAGATACGCAGTATTTT. J is TRBJ2-3 and V is TRBV7-6; D remains ambiguous. The V end was cut by 0 bases, the J end by 4 bases, with 8 bases between. Germline CDR1 SGHVS, CDR2 FNYEAQ. The CDR3 consists of 14 residues. Supplemented by reference TRBV7-6 and TRBJ2-3, the full variable domain reads GAGVSQSPRYKVTKRGQDVALRCDPISGHVSLYWYRQALGQGPEFLTYFNYEAQQDKSGLPNDRFSAERPEGSISTLTIQRTEQRDSAMYRCASSLAGSADTQYFGPGTRLTVL.

This chain links TRBV5-1 with TRBJ2-1; 7 bases align to TRBD1. Germline assignment: CDR1 SGHRS and CDR2 YFSETQ. The J segment lost 6 bases and the V segment lost 2 bases, leaving 8 bases of the junction unmatched. The CDR3 runs to 15 residues. DNA of the CDR3: TGCGCCAGCAGCTTCGGGGACAGTAGCCTCAATGAGCAGTTCTTC. The encoded protein is CASSFGDSSLNEQFF. The full variable domain, with the rest looked up from reference TRBV5-1 and TRBJ2-1, is KAGVTQTPRYLIKTRGQQVTLSCSPISGHRSVSWYQQTPGQGLQFLFEYFSETQRNKGNFPGRFSGRQFSNSRSEMNVSTLELGDSALYLCASSFGDSSLNEQFFGPGTRLTVL.

For the CDR3, the DNA is TGTGCCAGCAGGAACGAGGTATCTGGGGCCAACGTCCTGACTTTC. This gives the protein CASRNEVSGANVLTF. This chain joins TRBV2 and TRBJ2-6; D is ambiguous. Trimming left V 6 bases short and J 1 base short, with 10 bases between. CDR3 length: 15 residues. Germline CDR1 SNHLY, CDR2 FYNNEI.

A word on this clone: The sample has other DNA sequences that encode this CDR3 too. V gene TRBV9 combines with J gene TRBJ1-2; D unclear. The CDR3 loop spans 13 amino acids. The germline gives CDR1 SGDLS, CDR2 YYNGEE. Trimming removed 1 base at V and 2 bases at J, with 6 bases between. The CDR3 DNA reads TGTGCCAGCAGCGTAAGTGCGAACTATGGCTACACCTTC. It specifies CASSVSANYGYTF.

The chain carries TRBV5-1 and TRBJ2-4, with TRBD1 as a possible D gene (7 bases). The germline V gene encodes CDR1 SGHRS and CDR2 YFSETQ. The CDR3 is 18 residues long. Trimming pared 0 bases from V and 7 bases from J, leaving 23 bases between. CDR3 sequence reads: CASSLANFGYRGGNIQYF. The CDR3, as DNA: TGCGCCAGCAGCTTGGCCAATTTTGGTTACAGGGGAGGTAACATTCAGTACTTC.

This clone was detected only once. The V and J genes are TRBV20-1 and TRBJ2-5; no reliable D call. CDR3 size: 11 residues. V was pared by 3 bases and J by 5 bases, with 7 bases between. Looked up from germline, CDR1 is DFQATT and CDR2 is SNEGSKA (reference sequence). CDR3 DNA sequence: TGCAGTGCTAGCGAGGCGGAGACCCAGTACTTC. Translation: CSASEAETQYF.

In this sample, this clone turned up once. The chain recombines TRBV18 with TRBJ2-2, with unresolved D. The CDR3 runs 17 residues. Germline-derived CDR1 and CDR2 are KGHSH and LQKENI. The germline V and J ends were trimmed by 3 bases and 6 bases, with 20 bases remaining between them. The DNA of the CDR3 is TGTGCCAGCTCACCCCCGAAACCGGTCGGAGCCGCCGGGGAGCTGTTTTTT. It specifies CASSPPKPVGAAGELFF.

The chain has TRBV19 and TRBJ2-7, with a tentative D call TRBD2 (6 bases). V lost 4 bases to trimming and J lost 2 bases, with 15 bases between them. The CDR3 runs to 15 residues. CDR1 is LNHDA and CDR2 is SQIVND in the germline V gene (reference sequence). CDR3 loop: CASSTPGSSAYEQYF. CDR3 DNA sequence: TGTGCCAGTAGTACCCCTGGGTCTAGCGCCTACGAGCAGTACTTC.

This chain uses TRBV6-6 with TRBJ2-7; unclear D gene. V was cut by 6 bases and J by 2 bases, with 8 bases left in between. Germline CDR1 is MNHNY and CDR2 is SVGAGI (reference sequence). The CDR3 has 12 residues. DNA of the CDR3: TGTGCCAGCAGCGGCAGCCCCTACGAGCAGTACTTC. Translating gives CASSGSPYEQYF.

This sequence joins TRBV18 and TRBJ2-7, with 7 bases that match TRBD1. J gave up 2 bases and V 4 bases, and 8 bases lay outside the gene matches. This CDR3 comprises 15 residues. CDR1 and CDR2 from the germline V gene are KGHSH and LQKENI. This CDR3 reads CASSQTGRRAYEQYF. The CDR3 bases are TGTGCCAGCTCACAGACAGGGCGGCGGGCCTACGAGCAGTACTTC.

V usage is TRBV5-1 and J usage is TRBJ1-2; D not certain. Trimming took 4 bases from V and 8 from J, leaving 24 bases between them. Germline V gives CDR1 SGHRS, CDR2 YFSETQ. The CDR3 spans 16 residues. The CDR3, as DNA: TGCGCCAGCAGCCCGCTCGGGATAGAGGGCCCGGTCGGCTACACCTTC. This codes for CASSPLGIEGPVGYTF.

The chain is built from TRBV27 and TRBJ2-3; D is undetermined. The CDR3 runs 12 residues. Looked up from germline, CDR1 is MNHEY and CDR2 is SMNVEV (reference sequence). The ends were cut back, 6 bases at V and 7 bases at J, with 11 bases in the middle. CDR3 loop: CASSSLSYTQYF. DNA for the CDR3: TGTGCCAGCAGCTCCCTTTCATATACGCAGTATTTT.

The chain employs TRBV9 and TRBJ2-7; 7 bases map to TRBD2. In germline, CDR1 is SGDLS, CDR2 YYNGEE. The CDR3 contains 14 residues. Unmatched junction bases numbered 3, after V lost 0 bases and J lost 3 bases. CDR3 DNA sequence: TGTGCCAGCAGCGTAGCTTCTAGCGGCTACGAGCAGTACTTC. Protein product: CASSVASSGYEQYF.

Only one count was recorded for this clone. The chain couples TRBV6-1 to TRBJ2-3; 11 bases match TRBD2. This CDR3 is 16 amino acids long. After removal of 3 bases from V and 5 bases from J, the junction contained 7 bases not matched to a gene. Germline CDR1 reads MNHNS; CDR2 reads SASEGT. Here the CDR3 DNA reads TGTGCCAGCAGTGAGGAACTAGCGGGAGTCGGAGATACGCAGTATTTT. Protein: CASSEELAGVGDTQYF.

The rearrangement links TRBV28 to TRBJ1-2; D call uncertain. Germline lookup yields CDR1 MDHEN and CDR2 SYDVKM. V was shortened by 1 base and J by 2 bases, with 14 bases between the two germline ends. The CDR3 contains 16 residues. The CDR3 reads CASSLSAQASNYGYTF. CDR3 DNA sequence: TGTGCCAGCAGTTTATCCGCGCAGGCCTCCAACTATGGCTACACCTTC.

V and J are TRBV2 and TRBJ2-5; D possibly corresponds to TRBD1 (6 bases). Trimming took 7 bases from V and 7 from J, leaving 16 bases between them. CDR3 length: 13 amino acids. Germline V gene sequence: CDR1 SNHLY, CDR2 FYNNEI. CDR3 bases: TGTGCCAGCATCCGGGACATCGAAGGGACCCAGTACTTC. Translation: CASIRDIEGTQYF.

CDR3 sequence: CASRRGGVLSNEQYF. DNA for the CDR3: TGTGCCAGCAGGAGAGGTGGCGTCCTCAGCAACGAGCAGTACTTC. The chain uses TRBV7-2 and TRBJ2-7; D gene ambiguous. The V and J ends lost 6 bases and 5 bases respectively, with 20 bases between them. Germline CDR1 is SGHTA and CDR2 is FQGNSA. The length of the CDR3 is 15 residues.

The chain combines TRBV29-1 with TRBJ2-1, with D perhaps matching TRBD2 (5 bases). CDR1 and CDR2 (germline): SQVTM, ANQGSEA. V dropped 8 bases and J dropped 7 bases, with 9 bases sitting between them. This CDR3 region has 10 residues. CDR3 coding DNA: TGCAGCACTAGAAATAATGAGCAGTTCTTC. It translates to CSTRNNEQFF.

The CDR3 DNA reads TGTGCCAGCAGCTTCCCCGACAGCTCTGAGACCCAGTACTTC. This codes for CASSFPDSSETQYF. The V and J genes are TRBV5-4 and TRBJ2-5, with a tentative D call TRBD1 (5 bases). The germline V gene encodes CDR1 SGHNT and CDR2 YYREEE (reference sequence). The length of the CDR3 is 14 residues. V was clipped by 2 bases and J by 5 bases, with 13 bases between them.

Concerning this clone itself: This specimen includes other DNA sequences encoding the same CDR3. DNA of the CDR3: TGTGCCAGCAGCTTAGCTAGCAATCAGCCCCAGCATTTT. It yields the protein CASSLASNQPQHF. This rearrangement joins TRBV7-8 to TRBJ1-5; D is uncertain. This CDR3 region has 13 residues. V was shortened by 0 bases and J by 0 bases, with 0 bases between the two germline ends. Germline CDR1 reads SGHVS; CDR2 reads FQNEAQ.

V and J are TRBV5-6 and TRBJ2-1; D may be TRBD2 (6 bases). The CDR3 is 15 amino acids. V was trimmed by 0 bases and J by 8 bases, leaving 15 bases between them. Germline assignment: CDR1 SGHDT and CDR2 YYEEEE. CDR3 nucleotides: TGTGCCAGCAGCTTGGGTCGCGGGATAATCGATGAGCAGTTCTTC. This sequence encodes CASSLGRGIIDEQFF.

This chain joins TRBV9 and TRBJ2-1; D is perhaps TRBD2 (5 bases). Germline-derived CDR1 and CDR2 are SGDLS and YYNGEE. The length of the CDR3 is 16 residues. V lost 0 bases, J lost 2 bases, and 12 bases lay in between. The DNA for the CDR3 is TGTGCCAGCAGCGTAGCTGGTACAGCGGCCTACAATGAGCAGTTCTTC. It is translated as CASSVAGTAAYNEQFF.